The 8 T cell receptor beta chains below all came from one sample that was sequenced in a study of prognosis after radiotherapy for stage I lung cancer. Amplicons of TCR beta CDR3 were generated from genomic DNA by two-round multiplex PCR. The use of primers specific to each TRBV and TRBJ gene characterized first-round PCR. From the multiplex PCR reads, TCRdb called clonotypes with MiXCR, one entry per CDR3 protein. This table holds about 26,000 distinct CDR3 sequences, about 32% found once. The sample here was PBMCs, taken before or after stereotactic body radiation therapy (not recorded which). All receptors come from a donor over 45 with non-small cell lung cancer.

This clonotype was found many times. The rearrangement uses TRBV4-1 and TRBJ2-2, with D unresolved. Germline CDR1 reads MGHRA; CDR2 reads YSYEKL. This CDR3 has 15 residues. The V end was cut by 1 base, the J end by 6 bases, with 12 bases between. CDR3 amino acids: CASSQGELGPGELFF. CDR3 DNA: TGCGCCAGCAGCCAAGGAGAGTTGGGTCCCGGGGAGCTGTTTTTT.

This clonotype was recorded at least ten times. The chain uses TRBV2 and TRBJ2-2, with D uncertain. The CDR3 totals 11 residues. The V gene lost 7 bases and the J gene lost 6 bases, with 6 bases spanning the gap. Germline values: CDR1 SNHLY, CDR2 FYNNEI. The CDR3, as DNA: TGTGCCAGCACGTATGCCGGGGAGCTGTTTTTT. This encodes CASTYAGELFF.

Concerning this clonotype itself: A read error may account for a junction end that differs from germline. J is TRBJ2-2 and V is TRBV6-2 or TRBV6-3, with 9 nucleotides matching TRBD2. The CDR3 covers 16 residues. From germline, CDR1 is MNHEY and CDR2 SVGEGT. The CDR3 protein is CASRRTGTSFTGELFF. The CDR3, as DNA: TGTGCCAGCAGGAGAACCGGGACTAGCTTCACCGGTGAGCTGTTTTTT.

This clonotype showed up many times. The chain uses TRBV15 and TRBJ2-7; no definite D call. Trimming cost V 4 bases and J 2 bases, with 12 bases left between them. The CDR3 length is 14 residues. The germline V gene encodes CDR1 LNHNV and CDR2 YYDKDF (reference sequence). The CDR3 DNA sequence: TGTGCCACCAGCAATATCGGACGGCCCTACGAGCAGTACTTC. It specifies CATSNIGRPYEQYF.

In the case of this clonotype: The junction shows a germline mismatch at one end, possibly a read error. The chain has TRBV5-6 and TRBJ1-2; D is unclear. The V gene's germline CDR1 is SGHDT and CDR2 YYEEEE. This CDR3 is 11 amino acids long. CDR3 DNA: TGTGCCAGCGGGCTTAGCTATTGCTACACCTTC. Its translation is CASGLSYCYTF.

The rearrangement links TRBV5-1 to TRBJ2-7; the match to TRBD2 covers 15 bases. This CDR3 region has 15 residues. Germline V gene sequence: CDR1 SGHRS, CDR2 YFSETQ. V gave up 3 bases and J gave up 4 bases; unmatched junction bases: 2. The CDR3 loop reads CASSSGLAGGYEQYF. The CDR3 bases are TGCGCCAGCAGCTCTGGACTAGCGGGAGGGTACGAGCAGTACTTC.

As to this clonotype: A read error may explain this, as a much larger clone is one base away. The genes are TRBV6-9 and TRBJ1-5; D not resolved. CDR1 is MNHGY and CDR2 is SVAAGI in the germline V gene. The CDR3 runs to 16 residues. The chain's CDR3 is CASSYLTAPFNQPKHF. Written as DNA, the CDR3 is TGTGCCAGCAGTTACCTCACGGCGCCGTTCAATCAGCCCAAGCATTTT.

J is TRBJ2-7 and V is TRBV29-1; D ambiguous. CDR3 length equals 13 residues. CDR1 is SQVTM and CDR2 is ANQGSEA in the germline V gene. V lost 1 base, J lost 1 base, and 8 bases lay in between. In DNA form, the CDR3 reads TGCAGCGTTGAAGGTGGGTTTTCCTACGAGCAGTACTTC. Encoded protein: CSVEGGFSYEQYF.